This T cell receptor beta chain stems from a study of long-term antiretroviral therapy in people with HIV. Investigators performed immunoSEQ version v3.0 at survey level. The repertoire was sequenced with immunoSEQ multiplex PCR; TCRdb's copy has only in-frame clones and lacks some. The sample holds 35,000 to 40,000 clones, 80% to 90% seen once. Notes on this clone: Its antigen is unknown.

Findings and caveats of the study: Within the repertoire, clones expanded before ART were dominant at all time points. No data on ART adherence, viral resistance or therapy changes.

This material consisted of unsorted PBMCs, taken 2.2 years after starting antiretroviral therapy. The receptor was isolated from a man aged 18 to 35 with HIV.

The CDR3 protein is CASSLDDYEQYF. The CDR3, as DNA: TGTGCCAGCAGCTTAGATGACTACGAGCAGTACTTC. This chain joins TRBV7-9 and TRBJ2-7, with D unclear. CDR1 is SEHNR, CDR2 FQNEAQ, per germline (reference sequence). Trimming shortened V by 1 base and J by 3 bases, and 4 bases separated the two germline ends. The CDR3 spans 12 residues.